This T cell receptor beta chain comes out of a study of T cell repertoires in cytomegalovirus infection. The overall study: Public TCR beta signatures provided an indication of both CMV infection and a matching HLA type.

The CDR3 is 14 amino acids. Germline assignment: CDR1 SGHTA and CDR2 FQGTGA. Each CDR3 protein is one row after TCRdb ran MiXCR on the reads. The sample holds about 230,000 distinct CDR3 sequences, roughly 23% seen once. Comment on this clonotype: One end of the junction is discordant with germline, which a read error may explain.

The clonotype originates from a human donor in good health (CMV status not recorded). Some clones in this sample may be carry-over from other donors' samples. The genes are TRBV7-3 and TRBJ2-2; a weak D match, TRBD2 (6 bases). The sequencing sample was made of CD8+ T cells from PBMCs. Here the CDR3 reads CVSSPGPGGGELFF. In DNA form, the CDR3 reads TGTGTCAGCAGCCCTGGCCCCGGAGGCGGGGAGCTGTTTTTC.